Presented here are 30 T cell receptor beta chains from one specimen sequenced in a study of blood T cell repertoires in COVID-19. Using immunoSEQ multiplex PCR, the repertoire was profiled, and TCRdb retains in-frame clones only, with some absent. The sample has more than 85,000 clones; approximately 92% are singletons. Sequencing input: peripheral blood. The receptors were sampled from a man aged 18 to 29 with acute or convalescent COVID-19.

The rearrangement links TRBV18 to TRBJ1-1, with D perhaps matching TRBD1 (5 bases). Per the germline V gene, CDR1 is KGHSH and CDR2 is LQKENI. The CDR3 loop spans 13 amino acids. Between the trimmed V and J ends, which lost 3 bases and 4 bases, there was a span of 9 bases. The CDR3 is CASSPSGSTEAFF. The CDR3 nucleotides read TGTGCCAGCTCACCCTCAGGGTCCACTGAAGCTTTCTTT.

The chain is built from TRBV5-1 and TRBJ1-6; D is undetermined. CDR1 is SGHRS and CDR2 is YFSETQ in the germline V gene. V lost 0 bases and J lost 5, with 12 bases in between. CDR3 length: 16 residues. DNA for the CDR3: TGCGCCAGCAGCTTGGGCACCTTCTATGATAATTCACCCCTCCACTTT. Protein: CASSLGTFYDNSPLHF.

This chain connects TRBV25-1 to TRBJ2-7; 10 bases match TRBD2. CDR3 length: 14 residues. Unmatched junction bases numbered 2, after V lost 2 bases and J lost 4 bases. Germline CDR1 reads MGHDK; CDR2 reads SYGVNS. The CDR3 sequence: CASSEPSGSYEQYF. In DNA form, the CDR3 reads TGTGCCAGCAGTGAACCTAGCGGGAGTTACGAGCAGTACTTC.

The chain is built from TRBV9 and TRBJ1-1, with 9 bases aligning to TRBD1. The CDR3 sequence is 15 residues long. J gave up 5 bases and V 1 base, and 6 bases lay outside the gene matches. CDR1 is SGDLS and CDR2 is YYNGEE in the germline V gene. CDR3 residues: CASSVRDRVVTEAFF. CDR3 DNA: TGTGCCAGCAGCGTAAGGGACAGGGTAGTGACTGAAGCTTTCTTT.

The chain couples TRBV3-1 (or the pseudogene TRBV3-2) to TRBJ2-3; 8 bases are a match to TRBD2. This CDR3 has 16 amino acids. Trimming removed 5 bases from V and 2 bases from J; junction bases left unmatched: 9. Germline V gene data show CDR1 as LGHDT and CDR2 as YNNKEL (reference sequence). The CDR3: CASSSVSGAFTDTQYF. In DNA form, the CDR3 reads TGTGCCAGCAGCTCAGTTAGCGGGGCGTTCACAGATACGCAGTATTTT.

In DNA form, the CDR3 reads TGTGCCAGCAGTTCGAATCCAGGGGCTGCTAATGAAAAACTGTTTTTT. Its protein is CASSSNPGAANEKLFF. This chain uses TRBV27 with TRBJ1-4; weak D call: TRBD1 (6 bases). Trimming shortened V by 4 bases and J by 3 bases, and 15 bases separated the two germline ends. The CDR3 has 16 residues. In germline, CDR1 is MNHEY, CDR2 SMNVEV (reference sequence).

In DNA, the CDR3 is TGCGCCAGCAGCTTCACAGGTATGGATCTCACTGAAGCTTTCTTT. Translation gives CASSFTGMDLTEAFF. This chain joins TRBV5-1 and TRBJ1-1; a weak D match, TRBD1 (5 bases). The V and J ends lost 2 bases and 4 bases respectively, with 15 bases between them. The CDR3 sequence is 15 residues long. Germline-derived CDR1 and CDR2 are SGHRS and YFSETQ.

The rearrangement uses TRBV24-1 and TRBJ2-1, with TRBD2 as a possible D gene (5 bases). This CDR3 region has 13 residues. The V gene lost 2 bases and the J gene lost 5 bases, with 6 bases spanning the gap. Germline CDR1 KGHDR, CDR2 SFDVKD. The CDR3 is CATSDYGNNEQFF. As DNA, the CDR3 is TGTGCCACCAGTGATTACGGGAACAATGAGCAGTTCTTC.

This clone was counted a single time. V usage is TRBV19 and J usage is TRBJ1-6; the D gene is possibly TRBD1 (5 bases). Trimming pared 7 bases from V and 8 bases from J, leaving 18 bases between. Germline loops: CDR1 LNHDA, CDR2 SQIVND (reference sequence). There are 15 residues in the CDR3. The DNA for the CDR3 is TGTGCCAGTACCGTGGACACCGCTATCGATTCACCCCTCCACTTT. Encoded protein: CASTVDTAIDSPLHF.

The CDR3 reads CASSHTGGAEAFF. As DNA, the CDR3 is TGTGCCAGCAGCCACACAGGGGGTGCTGAAGCTTTCTTT. This chain joins TRBV11-2 and TRBJ1-1; 8 bases align to TRBD1. J lost 6 bases, V lost 5 bases, and 5 bases had no gene match. Looked up from germline, CDR1 is SGHAT and CDR2 is FQNNGV. There are 13 residues in the CDR3.

The chain carries TRBV28 and TRBJ1-4; 8 bases line up with TRBD1. V gave up 3 bases and J gave up 8 bases; unmatched junction bases: 5. The CDR3 is made up of 14 amino acids. Germline V lookup: CDR1 MDHEN, CDR2 SYDVKM. DNA for the CDR3: TGTGCCAGCAGTTTTCAGGGGGCGGGGGAAAAACTGTTTTTT. Its protein product is CASSFQGAGEKLFF.

The chain uses TRBV27 and TRBJ1-1; D is possibly TRBD1 (5 bases). The CDR3 runs to 14 residues. In germline, CDR1 is MNHEY, CDR2 SMNVEV (reference sequence). V was trimmed by 6 bases and J by 7 bases, leaving 18 bases between them. CDR3 region: CASRLSLVTGEAFF. The CDR3, as DNA: TGTGCCAGCAGGCTCTCCCTGGTAACAGGTGAAGCTTTCTTT.

Written as DNA, the CDR3 is TGCGCCAGCAGCTCACCGGGACAGGGTCTCGATGAGCAGTTCTTC. This codes for CASSSPGQGLDEQFF. V usage is TRBV5-1 and J usage is TRBJ2-1; 9 bases are a match to TRBD1. The CDR3 is 15 amino acids. J was trimmed by 8 bases and V by 3 bases; bases with no gene match: 9. In germline, CDR1 is SGHRS, CDR2 YFSETQ.

The chain combines TRBV7-9 with TRBJ2-1; 7 nucleotides agree with TRBD1. Germline CDR1 SEHNR, CDR2 FQNEAQ (reference sequence). J gave up 8 bases and V 0 bases, and 7 bases lay outside the gene matches. The CDR3 contains 15 residues. Written as DNA, the CDR3 is TGTGCCAGCAGCTTAGCTTCACAGGGGAAGTATGAGCAGTTCTTC. The encoded protein is CASSLASQGKYEQFF.

The chain uses TRBV18 and TRBJ1-1, with 7 bases aligning to TRBD1. Per the germline V gene, CDR1 is KGHSH and CDR2 is LQKENI. The length of the CDR3 is 15 residues. The J segment lost 4 bases and the V segment lost 4 bases, leaving 9 bases of the junction unmatched. Written as DNA, the CDR3 is TGTGCCAGCTCACGAGCCCCGGGACAGATCACTGAAGCTTTCTTT. Protein product: CASSRAPGQITEAFF.

This clone was seen a single time. This sequence joins TRBV7-9 and TRBJ1-2; D remains unclear. Germline V gives CDR1 SEHNR, CDR2 FQNEAQ (reference sequence). With 1 base removed from V and 1 base from J, the gap between germline ends came to 10 bases. This CDR3 spans 15 amino acids. The CDR3: CASSLVFEDNYGYTF. CDR3 coding DNA: TGTGCCAGCAGCTTAGTGTTCGAGGATAACTATGGCTACACCTTC.

The chain combines TRBV5-1 with TRBJ1-4; 9 bases match TRBD1. The CDR3 length is 15 residues. With 4 bases clipped from V and 7 bases from J, the junction kept 8 bases outside the gene matches. Germline-derived CDR1 and CDR2 are SGHRS and YFSETQ. CDR3 sequence: CASSTGTGNVEKLFF. The CDR3 DNA reads as TGCGCCAGCAGCACCGGGACAGGGAATGTTGAAAAACTGTTTTTT.

The V call is TRBV7-9, the J call TRBJ1-2; TRBD1 aligns across 7 bases. The trim removed 2 bases at V and 8 bases at J, leaving 11 bases unmatched. The germline gives CDR1 SEHNR, CDR2 FQNEAQ (reference sequence). This CDR3 spans 15 amino acids. DNA for the CDR3: TGTGCCAGCAGCTTAAGTTTCGAGGGGGCGCTGGGCTACACCTTC. It translates to CASSLSFEGALGYTF. The whole variable domain, filled in from reference TRBV7-9 and TRBJ1-2, reads DTGVSQNPRHKITKRGQNVTFRCDPISEHNRLYWYRQTLGQGPEFLTYFQNEAQLEKSRLLSDRFSAERPKGSFSTLEIQRTEQGDSAMYLCASSLSFEGALGYTFGSGTRLTVV.

The chain employs TRBV4-1 and TRBJ1-6, with D possibly matching TRBD1 (6 bases). There are 18 residues in the CDR3. Germline V gene sequence: CDR1 MGHRA, CDR2 YSYEKL. The ends were cut back, 1 base at V and 0 bases at J, with 13 bases in the middle. CDR3 loop: CASSQAAGDLSYNSPLHF. CDR3 bases: TGCGCCAGCAGCCAAGCGGCAGGGGACCTCTCCTATAATTCACCCCTCCACTTT.

CDR3 loop: CASSYGGGLPYTEAFF. CDR3 DNA: TGTGCCAGCAGTTACGGTGGAGGACTCCCGTACACTGAAGCTTTCTTT. The J gene is TRBJ1-1, the V gene TRBV6-5, with no clear D. The V gene lost 2 bases and the J gene lost 3 bases, with 16 bases spanning the gap. The CDR3 extends over 16 amino acids. Germline V gene sequence: CDR1 MNHEY, CDR2 SVGAGI.

The rearrangement links TRBV2 to TRBJ1-4; no firm D call. V gave up 8 bases and J gave up 2 bases, with 9 bases separating them. Germline CDR1 reads SNHLY; CDR2 reads FYNNEI. This CDR3 is 13 amino acids long. The CDR3 region is CASLSGTNEKLFF. CDR3 bases: TGTGCCAGCCTGTCAGGTACTAATGAAAAACTGTTTTTT.

J is TRBJ2-7 and V is TRBV6-5; 10 bases are a match to TRBD2. Looked up from germline, CDR1 is MNHEY and CDR2 is SVGAGI. CDR3 length: 14 residues. V lost 5 bases, J lost 2 bases, and 3 bases stayed unmatched. Here the CDR3 reads CASSQGLATYEQYF. In DNA, the CDR3 is TGTGCCAGCAGTCAGGGACTAGCGACCTACGAGCAGTACTTC.

V usage is TRBV3-1 (or the pseudogene TRBV3-2) and J usage is TRBJ2-1; 10 positions match TRBD2. Trimming removed 7 bases from V and 1 base from J; junction bases left unmatched: 7. CDR1 LGHDT and CDR2 YNNKEL come from the germline V gene (reference sequence). The CDR3 has 16 amino acids. The CDR3 DNA reads as TGTGCCAGCAAAAGGGCTAGCGGGAGTTCCTACAATGAGCAGTTCTTC. This codes for CASKRASGSSYNEQFF.

The chain links TRBV5-1 to TRBJ1-1, with no clear D. V was pared by 2 bases and J by 8 bases, with 7 bases between. The CDR3 sequence is 11 residues long. Germline V gene sequence: CDR1 SGHRS, CDR2 YFSETQ. The CDR3 loop reads CASSFLGEAFF. The CDR3 nucleotides are TGCGCCAGCAGCTTTCTCGGGGAAGCTTTCTTT. The whole variable domain, remainder taken from reference TRBV5-1 and TRBJ1-1, is KAGVTQTPRYLIKTRGQQVTLSCSPISGHRSVSWYQQTPGQGLQFLFEYFSETQRNKGNFPGRFSGRQFSNSRSEMNVSTLELGDSALYLCASSFLGEAFFGQGTRLTVV.

This sequence joins TRBV30 and TRBJ2-5; 7 bases agree with TRBD2. J gave up 5 bases and V 1 base, and 7 bases lay outside the gene matches. The CDR3 extends over 14 amino acids. Germline V gene data show CDR1 as GTSNPN and CDR2 as SVGIG (reference sequence). Here the CDR3 reads CAWSAGLVRETQYF. The CDR3 coding sequence is TGTGCCTGGAGTGCCGGACTAGTTCGGGAGACCCAGTACTTC.

J is TRBJ2-2 and V is TRBV5-1; D might be TRBD1 (5 bases). Germline CDR1 SGHRS, CDR2 YFSETQ. Deletions cut 0 bases from V and 3 bases from J, with 15 bases between. This CDR3 region has 17 residues. CDR3: CASSLEKLQGDTGELFF. The CDR3 DNA sequence: TGCGCCAGCAGCTTGGAGAAGCTCCAAGGGGACACCGGGGAGCTGTTTTTT. Filled out from reference TRBV5-1 and TRBJ2-2, the complete variable domain reads KAGVTQTPRYLIKTRGQQVTLSCSPISGHRSVSWYQQTPGQGLQFLFEYFSETQRNKGNFPGRFSGRQFSNSRSEMNVSTLELGDSALYLCASSLEKLQGDTGELFFGEGSRLTVL.

The chain combines TRBV12-3 or TRBV12-4 with TRBJ2-1, with 8 positions matching TRBD1. The V and J ends lost 3 bases and 5 bases, in that order; junction bases with no gene match: 0. CDR3 size: 13 residues. CDR3 in amino acids: CASSLTGDNEQFF. CDR3 bases: TGTGCCAGCAGTTTGACAGGGGACAATGAGCAGTTCTTC.

This clone was observed a handful of times. This CDR3 is also generated by other DNA sequences in the sample. This chain connects TRBV5-4 to TRBJ1-1, with D perhaps TRBD1 (5 bases). This CDR3 region has 13 residues. Between the trimmed V and J ends, which lost 0 bases and 5 bases, there was a span of 8 bases. Looked up from germline, CDR1 is SGHNT and CDR2 is YYREEE (reference sequence). The CDR3 DNA reads TGTGCCAGCAGCTTGGAGCAGGGAACTGAAGCTTTCTTT. This codes for CASSLEQGTEAFF.

The gene calls are TRBV30 and TRBJ1-5; D unclear. The CDR3 extends over 13 amino acids. With 2 bases removed from V and 7 bases from J, the gap between germline ends came to 12 bases. Looked up from germline, CDR1 is GTSNPN and CDR2 is SVGIG (reference sequence). The DNA for the CDR3 is TGTGCCTGGAGTTTGGGGTCGGGGCAGCCCCAGCATTTT. It specifies CAWSLGSGQPQHF.

This clone appeared once. The V and J genes are TRBV19 and TRBJ2-3, with unresolved D. CDR1 LNHDA and CDR2 SQIVND come from the germline V gene (reference sequence). V shed 9 bases and J shed 1 base, with 11 bases lying between them. The CDR3 totals 13 residues. The DNA for the CDR3 is TGTGCCAGCGCGCTGACTGGCACAGATACGCAGTATTTT. Translation gives CASALTGTDTQYF.